This T cell receptor (beta chain) emerged from a study of blood T cells in healthy people across ages (dated by TCRdb to the mid-2010s). A note on the overall study: In model experiments, template switching captured about one uniquely barcoded TCR beta cDNA molecule for every two T cells. Using the same blood draw, the study looked at two additional independent replicas of 1 million unique cDNA reads for two donors, one aged 18 to 30 and the other aged 80 or older. The donors were divided into four age groups: young (average around 17 years), middle-aged (about 39), aged (about 60) and long-lived (82). Using deep sequencing normalized with unique cDNA molecular identifiers, the study measured how TCR beta repertoire diversity changes with age. To avoid experimental bias, donors of different ages were randomly spread across the sequencing lanes. What the authors observed across the whole study: Donor CMV infection status was unknown, potentially confounding age-related changes in expanded clonotypes. Compared with the aged group, more naive CD4+ T cells, fewer expanded clones and increased TCR diversity were shown by the long-lived group, suggesting age selection. Total diversity estimates from one million sequenced T cells were considered lower bounds and underestimates. A strong correlation was found between observed TCR beta diversity and the percentage of naive T cells measured by flow cytometry. Observed TCR beta diversity per million T cells fell roughly linearly with age, and a significant reduction was already apparent by age about 38. Since profiling was done on bulk unsorted PBMCs, naive and antigen-experienced compartments could not be conclusively compared.

CDR1 and CDR2 were assigned from the germline V gene as MNHEY and SVGEGT. Inclusive of the bounding cysteine and phenylalanine, the CDR3 is 15 residues long. The kept DNA is CDR3 alone, 45 bases in frame from the first base. The junction shows trimming of 5 bases on V and 3 bases on J, plus 15 bases between the germline ends. Library prep was done by 5' RACE. The instrument was an Illumina HiSeq 2500. A second PCR of roughly 6 to 12 cycles was run with a J-beta primer mix and a sample-barcoded 5' primer. A unique molecular identifier was introduced onto each TCR beta cDNA molecule by a template-switch 5' adaptor carrying 12 random nucleotides. At least 2.5 million CDR3-containing paired-end reads were obtained from each sample. All of the RNA was converted into first-strand cDNA using the Mint cDNA synthesis kit, with a TRBC-specific oligonucleotide serving as the primer. Following uracil-DNA glycosylase treatment, a first 18-cycle PCR with universal primers M1SS and BC2_uni_R was performed on all cDNA. Concerning the study's data processing: Normalization of each sample was performed by random selection of 1 million high-quality reads, each carrying a distinct molecular identifier. Instead of being binned into consensus sequences, reads that shared molecular identifiers were thrown out. MiTCR, with a Q25 quality threshold and the strictest error-elimination algorithm, was used for CDR3 identification, clonotype clustering and error correction. A nonparametric unseen species model with Euler transformation was used to estimate lower-bound total TCR beta diversity. The public reads were reprocessed in TCRdb via fastp at Q25 and MiXCR, keeping in-frame beta chains. All rows with the same CDR3 protein become a single entry with the most common DNA and genes. These V and J calls are TCRdb output, not the study's own analysis. In all, the sample holds about 730,000 distinct CDR3 sequences, and around 46% of those were seen once. 20% to 25% of the sample comes from the top ten.

Concerning this clonotype itself: This receptor's antigen is unknown. There are no base qualities to consult, and no much larger clone falls within one base.

Donors were a few dozen systemically healthy Caucasian individuals from Russia aged roughly 6 to 90 years. Each donor gave ten milliliters of peripheral blood, collected into EDTA-treated Vacutainer tubes. Ficoll-Paque density-gradient centrifugation was used to isolate PBMCs, with at least 6 million obtained per sample. Total RNA, at least 6 micrograms per sample, was extracted from PBMCs with Trizol reagent. For every donor, an aliquot of PBMCs went through flow cytometry to measure the percentages of naive CD45RAhigh/CD27high T cells. This clonotype was obtained from an older woman in good health. The sequenced sample consisted of blood. This receptor chain uses TRBV6-2 or TRBV6-3 and TRBJ2-3, with TRBD2 tentatively as D gene (6 bases match). The CDR3 amino acid sequence is: CASSIWIRETDTQYF. The nucleotides read TGTGCCAGCAGTATTTGGATTCGGGAGACAGATACGCAGTATTTT.